The 4 T cell receptor beta chains presented below share a single source sample, sequenced in a study of blood T cell repertoires in COVID-19. The method was immunoSEQ multiplex PCR; TCRdb's version includes in-frame clones alone and lacks a portion of them. The sample consists of under 300,000 clones, roughly 84% of them appearing once. The sample was peripheral blood. The receptors stem from a woman aged 40 to 50 with active or convalescent COVID-19.

The chain joins TRBV4-2 to TRBJ2-1, with 7 bases identical to TRBD2. The CDR3 loop spans 15 amino acids. V was clipped by 1 base and J by 9 bases; unmatched bases: 9. The V gene's germline CDR1 is LGHNA and CDR2 YNFKEQ. CDR3 sequence reads: CASSQAALAWGEQFF. CDR3 DNA sequence: TGTGCCAGCAGCCAAGCGGCACTAGCGTGGGGTGAGCAGTTCTTC.

The chain has TRBV20-1 and TRBJ1-1, with no clear D. Trimming stripped 3 bases from V and 8 bases from J, with 10 bases between. The V gene's germline CDR1 is DFQATT and CDR2 SNEGSKA (reference sequence). The CDR3 has 11 amino acids. CDR3 protein: CSASGQIEAFF. For the CDR3, the DNA is TGCAGTGCTAGTGGGCAAATCGAAGCTTTCTTT.

This clone was seen only a few times. The chain has TRBV10-3 and TRBJ2-1, with unresolved D. The V end was cut by 8 bases, the J end by 4 bases, with 15 bases between. Germline V gene sequence: CDR1 ENHRY, CDR2 SYGVKD. The length of the CDR3 is 14 residues. The CDR3 spells CAIQTGYGYNEQFF. The CDR3 DNA reads as TGTGCCATCCAGACTGGTTATGGTTACAATGAGCAGTTCTTC.

The rearrangement joins TRBV10-3 to TRBJ2-7, with 8 positions matching TRBD2. Germline lookup yields CDR1 ENHRY and CDR2 SYGVKD. The CDR3 is made up of 14 amino acids. The ends lost 11 bases at V and 2 bases at J; junction bases unmatched: 11. DNA of the CDR3: TGTGCCGTCTCCGGGGAGCGGGGGACCTACGAGCAGTACGTC. This encodes CAVSGERGTYEQYV.